This T cell receptor (beta chain) came from a study of blood T cell repertoires in COVID-19. Per the original data handling: Amplification of reference gene primers was used by the study to estimate nucleated cell counts. Sequencing used immunoSEQ multiplex PCR; TCRdb keeps in-frame clones, though not all of them. V and J calls and clone size are as listed in that table; D and trimming were resolved from the DNA. This sample yields approximately 67,000 clones, of which around 88% are seen a single time; around a fifth belongs to the top ten. This TCR was recovered from a woman aged 80 or over with acute or convalescent COVID-19. Specimen: peripheral blood.

The CDR3 nucleotides are TGTGCCAGCAACTCACAGGGAAGGGCCAACACTGAAGCTTTCTTT. Translation: CASNSQGRANTEAFF. This chain connects TRBV6-5 to TRBJ1-1; a weak D match, TRBD1 (6 bases). Germline V lookup: CDR1 MNHEY, CDR2 SVGAGI. Trimming removed 7 bases at V and 2 bases at J, with 17 bases between. CDR3 length: 15 residues.